This T cell receptor beta chain came from a study of patients and donors after allogeneic stem cell transplantation. TCRdb recomputed calls from the RT-PCR reads with MiXCR, one row per CDR3 protein. The repertoire holds about a million distinct CDR3 sequences, with more than 15% as singletons. Germline loops: CDR1 GTSNPN, CDR2 SVGIG (reference sequence). The CDR3 runs to 13 residues. Trimming took off 5 bases at V and 2 bases at J, with 10 bases between the two ends. The chain has TRBV30 and TRBJ1-3, with D uncertain. This TCR derives from a human donor who was either an allogeneic HSCT recipient or a stem cell or donor lymphocyte infusion donor (not recorded which). It is not recorded whose cells these are; they may come from a transplant donor. The sample was blood, either unsorted or a sorted T cell fraction (not recorded which). DNA for the CDR3: TGTGCCTGGTCAGCCTTAACTGGAAACACCATATATTTT. Translating it yields CAWSALTGNTIYF.